This is a list of T cell receptor beta chains from one sample in a study of CD8 T cells in ankylosing spondylitis. MiXCR, applied by TCRdb to the 5' RACE reads, yields one record per CDR3 protein. Of 250,000 to 400,000 distinct CDR3 sequences in the sample, more than 9% were seen once. The sample taken for sequencing was blood, either unsorted or a sorted T cell fraction (not recorded which). The receptors stem from a female donor with ankylosing spondylitis or in good health (not recorded which). CDR3s include the opening cysteine and the closing phenylalanine or tryptophan. D genes are given only for firm matches. Clone size, where shown, is once, few, many, or a class for clones that have expanded.

j_gene: TRBJ2-1; v_gene: TRBV7-6; abundance: -; d_gene: TRBD2; CDR3aa: CASSLVSSGIDNEQFF; CDR3nt: TGTGCCAGCAGCTTAGTTTCTAGCGGGATAGACAATGAGCAGTTCTTC
j_gene: TRBJ2-1; v_gene: TRBV25-1; abundance: few; d_gene: -; CDR3aa: CASSEGDLAGQFF; CDR3nt: TGTGCCAGCAGTGAAGGGGACCTTGCCGGGCAGTTCTTC
j_gene: TRBJ2-7; v_gene: TRBV20-1; abundance: many; d_gene: -; CDR3aa: CSASRPRISYEQYF; CDR3nt: TGCAGTGCTAGTCGGCCCCGAATCTCCTACGAGCAGTACTTC
j_gene: TRBJ2-7; v_gene: TRBV4-2; abundance: many; d_gene: -; CDR3aa: CASSPQWSESYEQYF; CDR3nt: TGTGCCAGCAGCCCCCAGTGGAGCGAATCCTACGAGCAGTACTTC
j_gene: TRBJ1-1; v_gene: TRBV5-1; abundance: many; d_gene: TRBD1; CDR3aa: CASSRRTGDGLAFF; CDR3nt: TGCGCCAGCAGCAGGAGGACAGGGGATGGACTAGCTTTCTTT
j_gene: TRBJ2-2; v_gene: TRBV6-5; abundance: many; d_gene: -; CDR3aa: CASSYGGKGVSGELFF; CDR3nt: TGTGCCAGCAGTTACGGGGGAAAGGGAGTCAGCGGGGAGCTGTTTTTT
j_gene: TRBJ2-1; v_gene: TRBV20-1; abundance: many; d_gene: TRBD1; CDR3aa: CSTRGTSYNEQFF; CDR3nt: TGCAGTACCAGGGGGACCTCATACAATGAGCAGTTCTTC
j_gene: TRBJ2-2; v_gene: TRBV7-3; abundance: -; d_gene: TRBD1; CDR3aa: CASSLVDRGQAGELFF; CDR3nt: TGTGCCAGCAGCTTAGTCGACAGGGGGCAAGCCGGGGAGCTGTTTTTT
j_gene: TRBJ1-6; v_gene: TRBV2; abundance: -; d_gene: -; CDR3aa: CASSEDMGSSYNSPLHF; CDR3nt: TGTGCCAGCAGTGAAGATATGGGTAGCTCCTATAATTCACCCCTCCACTTT
j_gene: TRBJ2-2; v_gene: TRBV5-1; abundance: many; d_gene: TRBD2; CDR3aa: CASSLLAGPNTGELFF; CDR3nt: TGCGCCAGCAGCTTGTTAGCGGGACCGAACACCGGGGAGCTGTTTTTT
j_gene: TRBJ2-7; v_gene: TRBV3-1; abundance: few; d_gene: TRBD2; CDR3aa: CASSQGEGLLLYEQYF; CDR3nt: TGTGCCAGCAGCCAAGGGGAGGGACTTCTCCTCTACGAGCAGTACTTC
j_gene: TRBJ1-3; v_gene: TRBV5-1; abundance: many; d_gene: -; CDR3aa: CASSFRTGNTIYF; CDR3nt: TGCGCCAGCAGCTTCCGGACGGGAAACACCATATATTTT
j_gene: TRBJ2-1; v_gene: TRBV20-1; abundance: many; d_gene: -; CDR3aa: CSARDIRGLDEQFF; CDR3nt: TGCAGTGCTAGAGATATACGGGGTCTCGATGAGCAGTTCTTC
j_gene: TRBJ1-1; v_gene: TRBV5-1; abundance: many; d_gene: TRBD1; CDR3aa: CASSLSGGQLGSVNTEAFF; CDR3nt: TGCGCCAGCAGCTTAAGTGGGGGACAGTTGGGTTCGGTGAACACTGAAGCTTTCTTT
j_gene: TRBJ2-2; v_gene: TRBV5-8; abundance: -; d_gene: -; CDR3aa: CASSLGAGAGELFF; CDR3nt: TGTGCCAGCAGCTTGGGGGCCGGCGCCGGGGAGCTGTTTTTT
j_gene: TRBJ1-2; v_gene: TRBV24-1; abundance: -; d_gene: -; CDR3aa: CATSAHAGRSYGYTF; CDR3nt: TGTGCCACCAGTGCCCATGCAGGAAGATCCTATGGCTACACCTTC
j_gene: TRBJ2-1; v_gene: TRBV6-5; abundance: many; d_gene: TRBD1; CDR3aa: CASSYSTGQEEQFF; CDR3nt: TGTGCCAGCAGTTACTCGACAGGGCAGGAAGAGCAGTTCTTC
j_gene: TRBJ2-7; v_gene: TRBV5-1; abundance: many; d_gene: -; CDR3aa: CASSFSDSSYEQYF; CDR3nt: TGCGCCAGCAGCTTCAGTGACAGCTCCTACGAGCAGTACTTC
j_gene: TRBJ2-1; v_gene: TRBV29-1; abundance: many; d_gene: -; CDR3aa: CSEKRAGSGNQQFF; CDR3nt: TGCAGCGAAAAAAGGGCCGGGTCGGGCAATCAGCAGTTCTTC
j_gene: TRBJ2-4; v_gene: TRBV4-2; abundance: many; d_gene: TRBD2; CDR3aa: CASSQNLLAGDTKNIQYF; CDR3nt: TGTGCCAGCAGCCAGAATCTACTAGCGGGAGATACCAAAAACATTCAGTACTTC
j_gene: TRBJ2-2; v_gene: TRBV24-1; abundance: -; d_gene: TRBD2; CDR3aa: CATSDPSGRAYTGELFF; CDR3nt: TGTGCCACCAGTGACCCAAGCGGGAGGGCCTACACCGGGGAGCTGTTTTTT
j_gene: TRBJ2-2; v_gene: TRBV3-1; abundance: few; d_gene: -; CDR3aa: CASSQVGARNTGELFF; CDR3nt: TGTGCCAGCAGCCAAGTGGGGGCGAGGAACACCGGGGAGCTGTTTTTT
j_gene: TRBJ1-4; v_gene: TRBV27; abundance: -; d_gene: -; CDR3aa: CASSRGGANEKLFF; CDR3nt: TGTGCCAGCAGTAGGGGGGGGGCTAATGAAAAACTGTTTTTT
j_gene: TRBJ1-1; v_gene: TRBV5-1; abundance: many; d_gene: TRBD1; CDR3aa: CASSVRDRVGMNTEAFF; CDR3nt: TGCGCCAGCAGCGTCCGGGACAGGGTAGGGATGAACACTGAAGCTTTCTTT
j_gene: TRBJ2-7; v_gene: TRBV11-2; abundance: few; d_gene: TRBD2; CDR3aa: CASSLGLAGSREPYEQYF; CDR3nt: TGTGCCAGCAGCTTAGGACTAGCGGGATCCCGCGAACCCTACGAGCAGTACTTC
j_gene: TRBJ2-1; v_gene: TRBV5-1; abundance: many; d_gene: TRBD2; CDR3aa: CASSLVGGRAGFGEQFF; CDR3nt: TGCGCCAGCAGCTTGGTCGGCGGGAGGGCCGGTTTTGGTGAGCAGTTCTTC
j_gene: TRBJ2-7; v_gene: TRBV20-1; abundance: many; d_gene: -; CDR3aa: CSAQGPSYEQYF; CDR3nt: TGCAGTGCTCAGGGACCTTCCTACGAGCAGTACTTC
j_gene: TRBJ2-1; v_gene: TRBV5-1; abundance: -; d_gene: TRBD1; CDR3aa: CASSLEQGGGEQFF; CDR3nt: TGCGCCAGCAGCTTGGAACAGGGGGGAGGTGAGCAGTTCTTC
j_gene: TRBJ1-2; v_gene: TRBV10-3; abundance: many; d_gene: -; CDR3aa: CAISGTRNYGYTF; CDR3nt: TGTGCCATCAGTGGAACACGGAACTATGGCTACACCTTC
j_gene: TRBJ1-6; v_gene: TRBV20-1; abundance: many; d_gene: -; CDR3aa: CSAHPGPYNSPLHF; CDR3nt: TGCAGTGCCCATCCGGGACCGTATAATTCACCCCTCCACTTT
j_gene: TRBJ2-2; v_gene: TRBV28; abundance: many; d_gene: TRBD1; CDR3aa: CASSLSGTGISGELFF; CDR3nt: TGTGCCAGCAGTCTCTCCGGGACAGGGATCTCCGGGGAGCTGTTTTTT
j_gene: TRBJ2-7; v_gene: TRBV12-3/TRBV12-4; abundance: few; d_gene: -; CDR3aa: CASSLDRKEQYF; CDR3nt: TGTGCCAGCAGTTTAGATCGGAAGGAGCAGTACTTC
j_gene: TRBJ1-2; v_gene: TRBV10-3; abundance: many; d_gene: -; CDR3aa: CAISESSVAGGAYYYGYTF; CDR3nt: TGTGCCATCAGTGAGTCGTCGGTCGCCGGGGGTGCTTACTACTATGGCTACACCTTC
j_gene: TRBJ1-1; v_gene: TRBV5-1; abundance: many; d_gene: -; CDR3aa: CASSLDVWGNTEAFF; CDR3nt: TGCGCCAGCAGCTTGGACGTGTGGGGGAACACTGAAGCTTTCTTT
j_gene: TRBJ2-1; v_gene: TRBV5-6; abundance: many; d_gene: TRBD2; CDR3aa: CASSSGTSSLF; CDR3nt: TGTGCCAGCAGCTCCGGGACTAGCAGTCTCTTC
j_gene: TRBJ2-2; v_gene: TRBV6-2/TRBV6-3; abundance: few; d_gene: -; CDR3aa: CASSPRRGPPNTGELFF; CDR3nt: TGTGCCAGCAGTCCGCGCCGGGGGCCACCCAACACCGGGGAGCTGTTTTTT
j_gene: TRBJ2-5; v_gene: TRBV28; abundance: many; d_gene: TRBD1; CDR3aa: CASSLQQGNKETQYF; CDR3nt: TGTGCCAGCAGTTTACAACAGGGGAATAAGGAGACCCAGTACTTC